This is a list of T cell receptor beta chains from one sample in a study of blood T cell repertoires in COVID-19. Using immunoSEQ multiplex PCR, the repertoire was profiled, and TCRdb retains in-frame clones only, with some absent. The table records about 270,000 clones, approximately 86% of them present only once. Sequenced material: peripheral blood. Receptors were obtained from a woman between 55 and 75 years old who had recovered from COVID-19. The CDR3 runs from the conserved cysteine through the conserved F or W. The order of the fields is J gene, D gene, clone size, V gene, CDR3 protein, CDR3 DNA. The D gene is left open where the match is weak. Clone size is shown for a subset of rows, as once, few, many or a class of expanded clone.

j_call: TRBJ1-1
d_call: TRBD1
clone_size: .
v_call: TRBV4-2
cdr3_aa: CASSQRGQGATEAFF
cdr3_nt: TGTGCCAGCAGCCAACGCGGACAGGGGGCAACTGAAGCTTTCTTT

j_call: TRBJ2-2
d_call: TRBD2
clone_size: .
v_call: TRBV5-4
cdr3_aa: CASSSTSAGFTGELFF
cdr3_nt: TGTGCCAGCAGCTCCACTAGCGCCGGGTTCACCGGGGAGCTGTTTTTT

j_call: TRBJ2-1
d_call: TRBD2
clone_size: once
v_call: TRBV10-3
cdr3_aa: CAISASGLLGNEQFF
cdr3_nt: TGTGCCATCAGTGCTAGCGGCCTCCTTGGAAATGAGCAGTTCTTC

j_call: TRBJ1-1
d_call: .
clone_size: .
v_call: TRBV18
cdr3_aa: CASSLRGGTEAFF
cdr3_nt: TGTGCCAGCTCACTTCGGGGGGGGACTGAAGCTTTCTTT

j_call: TRBJ2-2
d_call: TRBD2
clone_size: .
v_call: TRBV7-8
cdr3_aa: CASSRTSGVNGELFF
cdr3_nt: TGTGCCAGCAGCCGGACTAGCGGGGTAAACGGGGAGCTGTTTTTT

j_call: TRBJ2-1
d_call: .
clone_size: .
v_call: TRBV12-3/TRBV12-4
cdr3_aa: CASHSRDNEQFF
cdr3_nt: TGTGCCTCCCATTCCAGGGACAATGAGCAGTTCTTC

j_call: TRBJ1-5
d_call: .
clone_size: .
v_call: TRBV12-5
cdr3_aa: CASGKGGNQPQHF
cdr3_nt: TGTGCTAGTGGTAAGGGGGGCAATCAGCCCCAGCATTTT

j_call: TRBJ2-1
d_call: .
clone_size: .
v_call: TRBV20-1
cdr3_aa: CSASSGPQFYNEQFF
cdr3_nt: TGCAGTGCTAGTTCTGGGCCTCAATTCTACAATGAGCAGTTCTTC

j_call: TRBJ2-3
d_call: .
clone_size: .
v_call: TRBV5-1
cdr3_aa: CASSWLAGTDTQYF
cdr3_nt: TGCGCCAGCAGCTGGCTAGCTGGCACAGATACGCAGTATTTT

j_call: TRBJ1-1
d_call: .
clone_size: .
v_call: TRBV7-3
cdr3_aa: CASSLTGGREGVAFF
cdr3_nt: TGTGCCAGCAGCTTAACCGGTGGCAGGGAAGGTGTAGCTTTCTTT

j_call: TRBJ1-4
d_call: .
clone_size: .
v_call: TRBV6-5
cdr3_aa: CASSYGQGSEKLFF
cdr3_nt: TGTGCCAGCAGTTACGGTCAGGGAAGTGAAAAACTGTTTTTT

j_call: TRBJ1-5
d_call: .
clone_size: .
v_call: TRBV10-3
cdr3_aa: CAISEGAVGSPQHF
cdr3_nt: TGTGCCATCAGTGAAGGGGCGGTAGGTTCGCCCCAGCATTTT

j_call: TRBJ2-2
d_call: TRBD1
clone_size: .
v_call: TRBV2
cdr3_aa: CASTIGTANGELFF
cdr3_nt: TGTGCCAGCACCATAGGGACAGCGAACGGGGAGCTGTTTTTT

j_call: TRBJ1-5
d_call: .
clone_size: .
v_call: TRBV29-1
cdr3_aa: CSVSMGDQPQHF
cdr3_nt: TGCAGCGTGAGCATGGGAGATCAGCCCCAGCATTTT

j_call: TRBJ2-1
d_call: TRBD1
clone_size: .
v_call: TRBV6-5
cdr3_aa: CASSTDRGLGQFF
cdr3_nt: TGTGCCAGCAGCACAGACAGGGGGCTCGGGCAGTTCTTC

j_call: TRBJ2-7
d_call: TRBD1
clone_size: once
v_call: TRBV5-8
cdr3_aa: CASRKGQTFYEQYF
cdr3_nt: TGTGCCAGCAGGAAGGGACAGACCTTCTACGAGCAGTACTTC

j_call: TRBJ2-5
d_call: .
clone_size: .
v_call: TRBV7-3
cdr3_aa: CASSLLGGGVETQYF
cdr3_nt: TGTGCCAGCAGCTTATTAGGGGGCGGGGTAGAGACCCAGTACTTC

j_call: TRBJ1-1
d_call: .
clone_size: few
v_call: TRBV5-1
cdr3_aa: CASSFGMNTEAFF
cdr3_nt: TGCGCCAGCAGCTTCGGGATGAACACTGAAGCTTTCTTT

j_call: TRBJ1-1
d_call: .
clone_size: .
v_call: TRBV4-3
cdr3_aa: CASSQYRVNTEAFF
cdr3_nt: TGCGCCAGCAGCCAGTACAGGGTGAACACTGAAGCTTTCTTT

j_call: TRBJ2-7
d_call: TRBD1
clone_size: few
v_call: TRBV5-4
cdr3_aa: CASSKGGTGPYEQYF
cdr3_nt: TGTGCCAGCAGCAAGGGCGGGACAGGGCCCTACGAGCAGTACTTC

j_call: TRBJ1-4
d_call: .
clone_size: .
v_call: TRBV3-1/TRBV3-2
cdr3_aa: CASSQMAGAHEKLFF
cdr3_nt: TGTGCCAGCAGCCAAATGGCAGGGGCACATGAAAAACTGTTTTTT

j_call: TRBJ1-2
d_call: TRBD1
clone_size: once
v_call: TRBV5-4
cdr3_aa: CASSLGGDGYTF
cdr3_nt: TGTGCCAGCAGCTTAGGGGGCGATGGCTACACCTTC